This T cell receptor (beta chain) was sequenced in a study of shared T cell receptors in the human thymus. This clone has only one observation. Measured with immunoSEQ multiplex PCR; TCRdb has only the in-frame clones, and not every one. The sample has a few hundred thousand clones, 85% to 95% seen once. The CDR3 is 16 amino acids. Germline CDR1 is KGHSH and CDR2 is LQKENI. V lost 5 bases and J lost 0, with 14 bases in between. The clonotype comes from a human donor. Sequenced input: thymocytes. J is TRBJ2-1 and V is TRBV18; D not certain. CDR3 in DNA: TGTGCCAGCTCAGGAGTACACCATTCCTCCTACAATGAGCAGTTCTTC. This codes for CASSGVHHSSYNEQFF.